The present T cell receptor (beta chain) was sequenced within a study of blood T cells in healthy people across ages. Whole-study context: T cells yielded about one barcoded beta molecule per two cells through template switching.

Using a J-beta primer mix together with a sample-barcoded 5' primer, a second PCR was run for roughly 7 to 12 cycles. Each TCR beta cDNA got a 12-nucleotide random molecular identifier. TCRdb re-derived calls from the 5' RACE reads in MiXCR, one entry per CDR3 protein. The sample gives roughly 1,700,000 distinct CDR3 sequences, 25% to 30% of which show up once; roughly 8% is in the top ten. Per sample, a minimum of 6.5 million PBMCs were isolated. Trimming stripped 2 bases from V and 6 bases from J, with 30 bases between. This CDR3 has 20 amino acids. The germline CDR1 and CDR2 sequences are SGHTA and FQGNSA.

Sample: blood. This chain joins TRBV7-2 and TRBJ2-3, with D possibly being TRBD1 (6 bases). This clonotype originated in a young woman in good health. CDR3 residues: CASSLNVHYEMGAGVDTQYF. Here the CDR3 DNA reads TGTGCCAGCAGCTTAAATGTGCACTACGAGATGGGGGCTGGTGTTGATACGCAGTATTTT.